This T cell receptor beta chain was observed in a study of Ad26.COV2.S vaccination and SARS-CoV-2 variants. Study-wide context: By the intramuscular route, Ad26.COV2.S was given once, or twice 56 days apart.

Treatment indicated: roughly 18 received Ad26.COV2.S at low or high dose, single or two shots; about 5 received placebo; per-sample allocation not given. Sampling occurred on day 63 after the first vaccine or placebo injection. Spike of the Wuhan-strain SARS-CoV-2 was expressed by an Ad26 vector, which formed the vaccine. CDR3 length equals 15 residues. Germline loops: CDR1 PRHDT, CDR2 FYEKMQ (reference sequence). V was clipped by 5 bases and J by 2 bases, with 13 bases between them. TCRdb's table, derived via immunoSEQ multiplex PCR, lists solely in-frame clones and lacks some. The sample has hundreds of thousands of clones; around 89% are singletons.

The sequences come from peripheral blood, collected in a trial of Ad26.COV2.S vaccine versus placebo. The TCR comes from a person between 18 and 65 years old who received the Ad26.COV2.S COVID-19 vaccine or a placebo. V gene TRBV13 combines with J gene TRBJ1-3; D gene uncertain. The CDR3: CASSPSERTGNTIYF. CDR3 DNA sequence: TGTGCCAGCAGCCCTTCCGAACGAACTGGAAACACCATATATTTT.